These T cell receptor beta chains were read from a single sample in a study of blood T cell repertoires in COVID-19. Sequencing used immunoSEQ multiplex PCR; TCRdb keeps in-frame clones, though not all of them. The table has approximately 100,000 clones, approximately 90% seen once. Source material: peripheral blood. The receptors stem from a woman aged 80 or over in a cohort sampled during active COVID-19. Each CDR3 is given with its conserved first and last residue. Each record gives: CDR3 protein, CDR3 DNA, V gene, clone size, J gene, D gene. The D gene is left open where the match is weak. Size values are once, few and many counts, or a class for expanded clones, and some rows have none.

CASSLEALTNEKLFF,TGTGCCAGCAGCTTAGAAGCCTTAACTAATGAAAAACTGTTTTTT,TRBV7-9,once,TRBJ1-4,NA
CASDRGNYGYTF,TGTGCCAGCGACAGAGGTAACTATGGCTACACCTTC,TRBV6-5,NA,TRBJ1-2,NA
CASTTTGPVQPQHF,TGTGCCAGCACCACGACAGGGCCGGTCCAGCCCCAGCATTTT,TRBV2,NA,TRBJ1-5,TRBD1
CATRESSYNEQFF,TGTGCCACGAGGGAAAGCTCCTACAATGAGCAGTTCTTC,TRBV10-3,NA,TRBJ2-1,NA
CASSALAGGRAIGEQFF,TGTGCCAGCAGCGCTTTGGCGGGAGGGCGGGCGATTGGTGAGCAGTTCTTC,TRBV7-2,NA,TRBJ2-1,TRBD2
CASSQASGEQYF,TGTGCCAGCAGCCAAGCTAGCGGCGAGCAGTACTTC,TRBV3-1/TRBV3-2,NA,TRBJ2-7,TRBD2
CASSLGTSGRGFF,TGTGCCAGCAGCTTAGGAACTAGCGGACGAGGGTTCTTC,TRBV7-2,NA,TRBJ2-1,TRBD2
CAISEARFGGERRFYEQYF,TGTGCCATCAGTGAGGCCCGCTTCGGGGGGGAACGGCGATTCTACGAGCAGTACTTC,TRBV10-3,NA,TRBJ2-7,TRBD2
CASSQGSGGGELFF,TGTGCCAGCAGCCAAGGATCGGGGGGCGGGGAGCTGTTTTTT,TRBV3-1/TRBV3-2,NA,TRBJ2-2,TRBD2
CASSLTGGFSGNTIYF,TGTGCCAGCAGCTTAACAGGGGGTTTCTCTGGAAACACCATATATTTT,TRBV7-9,few,TRBJ1-3,TRBD1
CASRTGENSNQPQHF,TGTGCCAGTAGGACAGGGGAAAACAGCAATCAGCCCCAGCATTTT,TRBV19,NA,TRBJ1-5,TRBD1
CASSPGHQGQYGYTF,TGTGCCAGCTCACCAGGGCATCAGGGACAGTACGGCTACACCTTC,TRBV18,NA,TRBJ1-2,TRBD1